Listed below are T cell receptor beta chains from one sample, sequenced in a study of beta chain features in type 1 diabetes. The data were produced by immunoSEQ multiplex PCR, yet TCRdb's version contains in-frame clones alone and is incomplete. The table shows some 270,000 clones, with around 9.9% occurring only once. What was sequenced was naive CD4+ T cells from blood. The source of these receptors is a man younger than 45 with type 1 diabetes. Both conserved end residues are part of each CDR3. A D gene is named only where the DNA matches it firmly. A row's size may be missing; if present it is once, few, many or a size class.

clone size,J gene,D gene,V gene,CDR3 DNA,CDR3 protein
-,TRBJ2-5,-,TRBV4-2,TGTGCCAGCAGCCAAGATCGGGGGAGGGAGACCCAGTACTTC,CASSQDRGRETQYF
few,TRBJ1-2,-,TRBV5-1,TGCGCCAGCAGCTTCGAACAGAGCTCCGGCTACACCTTC,CASSFEQSSGYTF
-,TRBJ2-1,TRBD1,TRBV25-1,TGTGCCAGCAGTGAACCAGGGACAGGGAGAATTCGTGAGCAGTTCTTC,CASSEPGTGRIREQFF
-,TRBJ2-5,-,TRBV6-5,TGTGCCAGCGGACTCCAAGAGACCCAGTACTTC,CASGLQETQYF
few,TRBJ1-4,TRBD1,TRBV30,TGTGCCTTATCCGGGACAGGGCCCGAAAAACTGTTTTTT,CALSGTGPEKLFF
few,TRBJ2-5,TRBD1,TRBV29-1,TGCAGCGCAGATGAGGGGGCCGAGACCCAGTACTTC,CSADEGAETQYF
-,TRBJ2-7,-,TRBV5-1,TGCGCCAGCAGCCCCCTTCAGGGGCTAGCCTACGAGCAGTACTTC,CASSPLQGLAYEQYF
-,TRBJ1-4,TRBD1,TRBV27,TGTGCCAGCAGTCCCTTGGACAGGGCTGGAAAACTGTTTTTT,CASSPLDRAGKLFF
-,TRBJ1-3,-,TRBV28,TGTGCCAGCAGTCCCATCTCTGGAAACACCATATATTTT,CASSPISGNTIYF
few,TRBJ2-7,TRBD1,TRBV7-9,TGTGCCAGCAGCACAGAGGGACAGGGGCCTCTCGAGCAGTACTTC,CASSTEGQGPLEQYF
few,TRBJ1-2,TRBD1,TRBV6-6,TGTGCCAGCAGATCGTTCGGGACAGAATGGGCCAATGGCTACACCTTC,CASRSFGTEWANGYTF
-,TRBJ2-3,TRBD2,TRBV28,TGTGCCAGCAGTTTGGCACTAGCGGGGGCCCCCCAAGATACGCAGTATTTT,CASSLALAGAPQDTQYF
-,TRBJ2-7,-,TRBV29-1,TGCAGCGTTGCTTACAGGAACTCCGAGCAGTACTTC,CSVAYRNSEQYF
few,TRBJ1-4,-,TRBV4-1,TGCGCCAGCAGCCGCCAAAGGGAGGCTTCTAATGAAAAACTGTTTTTT,CASSRQREASNEKLFF
-,TRBJ1-2,-,TRBV5-1,TGCGCCAGCAGCGTGGACAGTTGGGGCTACACCTTC,CASSVDSWGYTF
few,TRBJ1-1,-,TRBV9,TGTGCCAGCAGCGCCGGACAGCTTAACACTGAAGCTTTCTTT,CASSAGQLNTEAFF
few,TRBJ1-1,-,TRBV19,TGTGCCAGTAGTATTAGAGGAAGTTTCACTGAAGCTTTCTTT,CASSIRGSFTEAFF
-,TRBJ2-3,TRBD2,TRBV10-3,TGTGCCATCACGGGACTAGCGGGGGGGCCGACAGATACGCAGTATTTT,CAITGLAGGPTDTQYF
-,TRBJ2-1,-,TRBV7-7,TGTGCTAGCAGCTTGGGACTTGGACTCCATCACGATGAGCAGTTCTTC,CASSLGLGLHHDEQFF
few,TRBJ1-1,-,TRBV7-2,TGTGCCAGCAGCTTAGCCGGGGGGTCTAACACTGAAGCTTTCTTT,CASSLAGGSNTEAFF
-,TRBJ1-6,-,TRBV4-3,TGCGCCAGCAGCCAAGGCCCACAGGATTCACCCCTCCACTTT,CASSQGPQDSPLHF
few,TRBJ2-3,-,TRBV5-1,TGCGCCAGCAGCTCGAGGTCCTTACTAGGCACAGATACGCAGTATTTT,CASSSRSLLGTDTQYF
-,TRBJ2-7,TRBD1,TRBV5-4,TGTGCCAGCAGCGTCCCGGGACAGGGGGCCTACGAGCAGTACTTC,CASSVPGQGAYEQYF